This TCR beta chain was found in a study of shared T cell receptors in the human thymus. The assay was immunoSEQ multiplex PCR, and TCRdb's table has in-frame clones only and misses some. The sample consists of some 660,000 clones, 87% of them appearing once. This sample was shared with a second study, whose subject was human thymus T cells.

The sequencing sample was made of thymocytes. The source is a boy younger than two with a congenital heart defect.

Written as DNA, the CDR3 is TGTGCCAGCAGTGCACAACAAGAGACCCAGTACTTC. This codes for CASSAQQETQYF. J is TRBJ2-5 and V is TRBV25-1, with D unclear. Per the germline V gene, CDR1 is MGHDK and CDR2 is SYGVNS. The CDR3 is made up of 12 amino acids. V lost 4 bases and J 2 bases, leaving 5 bases between the germline ends.